This TCR beta chain was identified during a study of CD8+CD57+ T cells in acquired aplastic anemia. Study-level background: Sorted CD4+ and CD8+ cells yielded DNA averaging around 3.2 ug. Study results and caveats: Patients had around 28 CD8+ CDR3 sequences in common with controls (the shared set).

Profiling of TCR beta VDJ combinations and CDR3 sequences used genomic DNA as template. TCRdb processed the reads anew with MiXCR; each CDR3 protein has one entry. The table records roughly 180,000 distinct CDR3 sequences, around 50% of them present only once. CDR3 length: 15 amino acids. The V end lost 0 bases, the J end lost 0 bases, and 8 bases lay between the germline ends. Patients included in sequencing had previously demonstrated CD8+CD57+ cell expansion by flow cytometry. This clonotype was detected many times. What it binds is unknown. Specimen: sorted CD4+, CD8+, or CD8+CD57+ T cells (not recorded which) from PBMCs. The chain has TRBV12-3 or TRBV12-4 and TRBJ1-1; D gene ambiguous. The sequence derives from a human donor with aplastic anemia. For the CDR3, the DNA is TGTGCCAGCAGTTTAGCTGGACGGATGAACACTGAAGCTTTCTTT. Residues: CASSLAGRMNTEAFF.